The entry below describes one T cell receptor (beta chain). This entry belongs to a study of shared clonotypes between healthy human individuals. Only in-frame clones appear in the TCRdb table, and some are missing; sequencing was by immunoSEQ multiplex PCR. The data show about 1.1 million clones, with 78% seen just once and more than 0.45% held by the top ten. This CDR3 has 16 residues. The sequenced material came from memory CD4+ T cells from PBMCs. The subset here: CD45RA-negative fraction. The genes are TRBV21-1 and TRBJ1-1. TRBV21-1 is assigned pseudogene status. The receptor was derived from a young man in good health. Some clones in this sample may be carry-over from other donors' samples. The chain's CDR3 is CASSTFPTILNTEAFF. Written as DNA, the CDR3 is TGTGCCAGCAGCACGTTCCCTACTATCCTGAACACTGAAGCTTTCTTT.